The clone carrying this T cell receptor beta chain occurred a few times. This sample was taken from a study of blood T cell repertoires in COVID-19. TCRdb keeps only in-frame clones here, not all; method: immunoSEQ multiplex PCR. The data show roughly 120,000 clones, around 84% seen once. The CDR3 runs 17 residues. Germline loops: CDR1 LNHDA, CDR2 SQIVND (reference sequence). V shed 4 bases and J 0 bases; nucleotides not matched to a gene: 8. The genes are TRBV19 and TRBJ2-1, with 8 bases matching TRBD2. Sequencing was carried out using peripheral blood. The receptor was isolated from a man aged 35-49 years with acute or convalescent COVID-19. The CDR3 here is CASSTSSGSSSYNEQFF. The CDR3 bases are TGTGCCAGTAGTACCTCTAGCGGGTCGAGCTCCTACAATGAGCAGTTCTTC.